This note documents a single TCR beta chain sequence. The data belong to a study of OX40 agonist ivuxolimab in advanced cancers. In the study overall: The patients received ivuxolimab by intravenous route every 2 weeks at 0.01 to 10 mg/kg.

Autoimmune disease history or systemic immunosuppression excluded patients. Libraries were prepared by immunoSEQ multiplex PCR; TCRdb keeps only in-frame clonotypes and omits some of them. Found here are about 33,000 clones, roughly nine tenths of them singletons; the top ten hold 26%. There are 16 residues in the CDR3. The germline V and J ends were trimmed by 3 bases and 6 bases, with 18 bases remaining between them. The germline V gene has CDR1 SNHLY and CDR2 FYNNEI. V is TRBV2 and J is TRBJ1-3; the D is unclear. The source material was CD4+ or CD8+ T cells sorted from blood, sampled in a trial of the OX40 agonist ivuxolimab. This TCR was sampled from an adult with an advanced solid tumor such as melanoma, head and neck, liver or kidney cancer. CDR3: CASSDGQAKRENTIYF. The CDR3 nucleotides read TGTGCCAGCAGTGATGGGCAGGCAAAAAGGGAAAACACCATATATTTT.